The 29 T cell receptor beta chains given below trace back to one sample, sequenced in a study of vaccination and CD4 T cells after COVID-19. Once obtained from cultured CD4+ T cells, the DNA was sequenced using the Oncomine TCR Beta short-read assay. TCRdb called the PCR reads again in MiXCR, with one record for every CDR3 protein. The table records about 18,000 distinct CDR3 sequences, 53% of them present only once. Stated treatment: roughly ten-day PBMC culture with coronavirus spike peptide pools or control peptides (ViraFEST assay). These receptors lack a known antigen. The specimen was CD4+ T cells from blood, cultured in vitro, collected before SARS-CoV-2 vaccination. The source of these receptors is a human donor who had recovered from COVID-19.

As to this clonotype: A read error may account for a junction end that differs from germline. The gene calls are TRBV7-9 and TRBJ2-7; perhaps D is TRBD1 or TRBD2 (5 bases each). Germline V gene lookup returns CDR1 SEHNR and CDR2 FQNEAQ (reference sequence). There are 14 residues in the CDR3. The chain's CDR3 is CASSRVGGSGEQYF. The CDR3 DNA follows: TGCGCCAGCAGCCGGGTTGGGGGATCTGGCGAGCAGTACTTC.

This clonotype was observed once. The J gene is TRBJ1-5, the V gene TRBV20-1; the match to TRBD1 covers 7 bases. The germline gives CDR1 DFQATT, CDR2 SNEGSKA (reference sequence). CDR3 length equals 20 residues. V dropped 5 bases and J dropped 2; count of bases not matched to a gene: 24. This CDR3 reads CSAQSLGTARPSSRNQPQHF. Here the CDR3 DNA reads TGCAGTGCTCAAAGCCTCGGGACAGCTCGCCCCTCTAGCCGCAATCAGCCCCAGCATTTT.

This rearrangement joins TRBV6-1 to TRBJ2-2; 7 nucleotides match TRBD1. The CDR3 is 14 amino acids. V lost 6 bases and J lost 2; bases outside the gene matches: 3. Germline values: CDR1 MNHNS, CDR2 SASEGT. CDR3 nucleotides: TGTGCCAGCAGCTGGGACAGAAACACCGGGGAGCTGTTTTTT. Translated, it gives CASSWDRNTGELFF.

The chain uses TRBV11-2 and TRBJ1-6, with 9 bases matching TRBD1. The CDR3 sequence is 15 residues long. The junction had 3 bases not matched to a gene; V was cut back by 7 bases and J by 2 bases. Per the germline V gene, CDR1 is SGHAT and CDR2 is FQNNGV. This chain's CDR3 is CASTTGGTYNSPLHF. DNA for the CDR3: TGTGCCAGCACTACAGGGGGCACCTATAATTCACCCCTCCACTTT. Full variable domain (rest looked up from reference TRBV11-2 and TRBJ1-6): EAGVAQSPRYKIIEKRQSVAFWCNPISGHATLYWYQQILGQGPKLLIQFQNNGVVDDSQLPKDRFSAERLKGVDSTLKIQPAKLEDSAVYLCASTTGGTYNSPLHFGNGTRLTVT.

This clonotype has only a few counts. CDR3 sequence (DNA): TGTGCCAGCGGGACCAATTATCAGCCCCAGCATTTT. Its translation is CASGTNYQPQHF. V is TRBV6-2 or TRBV6-3 and J is TRBJ1-5; maybe TRBD1 (5 bases). Germline V lookup: CDR1 MNHEY, CDR2 SVGEGT. This CDR3 has 12 residues. The ends were cut back, 8 bases at V and 5 bases at J, with 10 bases in the middle.

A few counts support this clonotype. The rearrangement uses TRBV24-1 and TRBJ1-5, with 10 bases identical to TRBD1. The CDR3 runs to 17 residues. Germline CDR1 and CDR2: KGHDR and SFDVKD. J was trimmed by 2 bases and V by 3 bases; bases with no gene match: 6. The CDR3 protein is CATSDMGQGMGNQPQHF. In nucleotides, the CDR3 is TGTGCCACCAGTGATATGGGACAGGGGATGGGCAATCAGCCCCAGCATTTT.

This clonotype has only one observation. CDR3 nucleotide sequence: TGTGCCAGCAGGCTTGGGAACACTGAAGCTTTCTTT. Amino acid sequence: CASRLGNTEAFF. The chain has TRBV6-2 or TRBV6-3 and TRBJ1-1; unclear D gene. CDR3 size: 12 residues. Looked up from germline, CDR1 is MNHEY and CDR2 is SVGEGT. V was trimmed by 6 bases and J by 1 base, leaving 6 bases between them.

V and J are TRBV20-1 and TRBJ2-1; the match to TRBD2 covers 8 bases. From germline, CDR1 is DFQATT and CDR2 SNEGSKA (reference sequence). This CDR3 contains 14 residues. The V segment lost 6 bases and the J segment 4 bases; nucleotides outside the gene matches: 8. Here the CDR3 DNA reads TGCAGTGCGCAACGGGGGGGCCTTTACAATGAGCAGTTCTTC. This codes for CSAQRGGLYNEQFF.

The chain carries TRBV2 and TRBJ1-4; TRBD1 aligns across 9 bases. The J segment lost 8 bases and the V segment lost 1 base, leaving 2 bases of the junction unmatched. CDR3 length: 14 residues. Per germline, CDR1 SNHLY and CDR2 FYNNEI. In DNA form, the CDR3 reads TGTGCCAGCAGTGAAGGACAGGGGGTCGAAAAACTGTTTTTT. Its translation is CASSEGQGVEKLFF.

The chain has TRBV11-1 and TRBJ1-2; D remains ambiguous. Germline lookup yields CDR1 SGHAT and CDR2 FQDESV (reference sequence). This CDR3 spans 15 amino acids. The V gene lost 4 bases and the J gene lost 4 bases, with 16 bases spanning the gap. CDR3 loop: CASSSAGRRLYGYTF. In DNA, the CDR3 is TGTGCCAGCAGCTCGGCCGGGCGGAGGCTCTATGGCTACACCTTC.

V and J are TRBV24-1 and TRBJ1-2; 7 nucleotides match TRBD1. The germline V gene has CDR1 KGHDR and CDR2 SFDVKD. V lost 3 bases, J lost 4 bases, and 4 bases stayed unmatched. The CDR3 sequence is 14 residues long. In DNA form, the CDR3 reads TGTGCCACCAGTGATCGAGACAGGGCCTATGGCTACACCTTC. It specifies CATSDRDRAYGYTF.

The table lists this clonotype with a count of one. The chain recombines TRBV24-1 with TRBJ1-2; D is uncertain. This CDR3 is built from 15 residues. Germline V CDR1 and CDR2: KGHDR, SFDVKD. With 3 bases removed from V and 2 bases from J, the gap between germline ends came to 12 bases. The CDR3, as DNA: TGTGCCACCAGTGATAATGGCAGGTCCAACTATGGCTACACCTTC. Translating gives CATSDNGRSNYGYTF.

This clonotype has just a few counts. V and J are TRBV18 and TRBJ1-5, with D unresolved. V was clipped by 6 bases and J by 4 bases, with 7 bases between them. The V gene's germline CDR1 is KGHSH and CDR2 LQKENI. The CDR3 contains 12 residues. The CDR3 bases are TGTGCCAGCTCCCCGGGGAATCAGCCCCAGCATTTT. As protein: CASSPGNQPQHF.

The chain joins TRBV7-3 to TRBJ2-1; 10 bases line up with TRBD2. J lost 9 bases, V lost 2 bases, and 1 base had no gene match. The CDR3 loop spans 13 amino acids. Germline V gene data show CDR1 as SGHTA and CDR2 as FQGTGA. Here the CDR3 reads CASSLGTSAEQFF. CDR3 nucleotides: TGTGCCAGCAGCTTAGGGACTAGCGCTGAGCAGTTCTTC. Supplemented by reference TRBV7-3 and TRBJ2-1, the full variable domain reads GAGVSQTPSNKVTEKGKYVELRCDPISGHTALYWYRQSLGQGPEFLIYFQGTGAADDSGLPNDRFFAVRPEGSVSTLKIQRTERGDSAVYLCASSLGTSAEQFFGPGTRLTVL.

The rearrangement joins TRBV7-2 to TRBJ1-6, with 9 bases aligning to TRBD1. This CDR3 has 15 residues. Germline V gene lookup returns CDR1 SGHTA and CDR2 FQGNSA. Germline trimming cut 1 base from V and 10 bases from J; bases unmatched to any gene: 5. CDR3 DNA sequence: TGTGCCAGCAGCTTAGACAGGGGGCCGAGGTCACCCCTCCACTTT. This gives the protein CASSLDRGPRSPLHF.

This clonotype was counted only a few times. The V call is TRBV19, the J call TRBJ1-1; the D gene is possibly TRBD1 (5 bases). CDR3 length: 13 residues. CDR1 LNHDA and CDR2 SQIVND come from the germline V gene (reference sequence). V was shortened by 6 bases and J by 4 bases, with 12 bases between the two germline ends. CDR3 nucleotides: TGTGCCAGTAGGGGGACTGCGGGCACTGAAGCTTTCTTT. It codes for CASRGTAGTEAFF.

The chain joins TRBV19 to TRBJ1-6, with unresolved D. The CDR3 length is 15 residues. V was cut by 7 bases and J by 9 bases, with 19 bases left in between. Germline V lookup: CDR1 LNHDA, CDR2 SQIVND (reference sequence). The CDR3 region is CASTGNSGLSSPLHF. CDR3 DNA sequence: TGTGCCAGTACCGGAAACAGCGGATTGAGTTCACCCCTCCACTTT.

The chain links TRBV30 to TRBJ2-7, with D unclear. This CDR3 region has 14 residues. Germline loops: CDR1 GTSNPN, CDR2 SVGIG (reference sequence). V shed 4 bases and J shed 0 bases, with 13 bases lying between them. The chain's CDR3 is CAWTGTHTSYEQYF. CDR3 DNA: TGTGCCTGGACGGGCACCCATACCTCCTACGAGCAGTACTTC.

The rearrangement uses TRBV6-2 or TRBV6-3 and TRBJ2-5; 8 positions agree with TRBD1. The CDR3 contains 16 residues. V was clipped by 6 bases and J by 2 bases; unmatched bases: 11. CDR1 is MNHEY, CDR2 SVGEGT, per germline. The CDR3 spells CASSRLRDRQQETQYF. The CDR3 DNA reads TGTGCCAGCAGCCGACTGCGGGACAGGCAGCAAGAGACCCAGTACTTC.

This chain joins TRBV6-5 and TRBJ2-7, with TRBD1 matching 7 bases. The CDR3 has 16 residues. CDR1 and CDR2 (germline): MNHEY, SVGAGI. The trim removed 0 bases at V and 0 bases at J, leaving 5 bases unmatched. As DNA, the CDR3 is TGTGCCAGCAGTTACTCGAAGGGGGCCTACTCCTACGAGCAGTACTTC. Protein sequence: CASSYSKGAYSYEQYF.

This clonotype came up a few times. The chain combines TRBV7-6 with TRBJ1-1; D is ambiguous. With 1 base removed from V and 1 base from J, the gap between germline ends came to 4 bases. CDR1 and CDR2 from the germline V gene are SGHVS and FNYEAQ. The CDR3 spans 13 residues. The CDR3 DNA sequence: TGTGCCAGCAGCTTAGGACAGAACACTGAAGCTTTCTTT. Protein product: CASSLGQNTEAFF.

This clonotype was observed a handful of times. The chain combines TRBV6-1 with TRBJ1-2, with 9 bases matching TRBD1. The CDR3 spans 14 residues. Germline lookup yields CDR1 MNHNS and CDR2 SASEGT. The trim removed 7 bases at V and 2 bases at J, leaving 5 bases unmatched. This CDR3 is CASIRTGVNYGYTF. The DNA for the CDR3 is TGTGCCAGCATCAGGACAGGGGTGAACTATGGCTACACCTTC.

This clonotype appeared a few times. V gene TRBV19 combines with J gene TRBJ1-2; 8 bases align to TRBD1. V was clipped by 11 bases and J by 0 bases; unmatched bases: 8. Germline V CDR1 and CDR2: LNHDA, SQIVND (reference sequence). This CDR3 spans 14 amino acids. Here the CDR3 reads CAGRTTGANYGYTF. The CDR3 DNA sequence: TGTGCCGGCCGAACGACAGGGGCTAACTATGGCTACACCTTC.

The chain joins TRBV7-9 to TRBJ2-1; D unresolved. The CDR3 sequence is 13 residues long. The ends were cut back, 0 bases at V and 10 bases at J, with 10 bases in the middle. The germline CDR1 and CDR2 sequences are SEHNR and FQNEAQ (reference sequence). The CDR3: CASSLAGQEEQFF. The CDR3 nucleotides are TGTGCCAGCAGCTTAGCGGGTCAAGAGGAGCAGTTCTTC.

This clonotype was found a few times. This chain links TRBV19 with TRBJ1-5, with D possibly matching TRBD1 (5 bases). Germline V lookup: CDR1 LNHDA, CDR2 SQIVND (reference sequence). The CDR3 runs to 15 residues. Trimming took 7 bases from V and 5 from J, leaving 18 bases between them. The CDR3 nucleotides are TGTGCCAGTATCCCCCGGGGGGTAAGGGATCAGCCCCAGCATTTT. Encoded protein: CASIPRGVRDQPQHF.

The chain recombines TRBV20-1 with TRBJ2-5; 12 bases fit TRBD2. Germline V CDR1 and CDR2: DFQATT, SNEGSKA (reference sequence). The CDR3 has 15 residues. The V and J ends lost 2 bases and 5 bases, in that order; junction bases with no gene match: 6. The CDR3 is CSARRTSGVVETQYF. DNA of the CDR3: TGCAGTGCTAGACGGACTAGCGGGGTGGTGGAGACCCAGTACTTC.

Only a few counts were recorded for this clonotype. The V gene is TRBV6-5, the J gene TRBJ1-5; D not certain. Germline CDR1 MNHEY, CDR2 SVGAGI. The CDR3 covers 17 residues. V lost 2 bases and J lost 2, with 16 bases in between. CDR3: CASSYRQRSGGNQPQHF. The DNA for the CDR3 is TGTGCCAGCAGTTACCGACAACGATCGGGTGGCAATCAGCCCCAGCATTTT.

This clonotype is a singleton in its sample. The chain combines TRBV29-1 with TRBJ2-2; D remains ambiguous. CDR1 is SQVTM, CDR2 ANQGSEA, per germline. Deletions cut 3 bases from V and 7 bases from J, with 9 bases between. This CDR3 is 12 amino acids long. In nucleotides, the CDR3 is TGCAGCGTTGATGGAGTGCGCGGGGAGCTGTTTTTT. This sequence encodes CSVDGVRGELFF.

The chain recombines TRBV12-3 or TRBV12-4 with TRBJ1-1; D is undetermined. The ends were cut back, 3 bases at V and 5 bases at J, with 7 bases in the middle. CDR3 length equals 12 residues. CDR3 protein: CASSLPGTEAFF. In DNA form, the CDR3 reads TGTGCCAGCAGTTTGCCCGGGACTGAAGCTTTCTTT.